Listed below are T cell receptor beta chains from one sample, sequenced in a study of identical twins. TCRdb used MiXCR to reprocess the 5' RACE reads, holding one entry per CDR3 protein. The profile shows approximately 530,000 distinct CDR3 sequences, 20% to 25% of them singletons. This sample also belongs to another study, concerning yellow fever vaccine responses in identical twins.

Sequencing was performed on CD4+ T cells sorted from blood. These receptors came from a woman between 18 and 30 years old in good health. CDR3s include the opening cysteine and the closing phenylalanine or tryptophan. Each record gives: J gene, V gene, clone size, D gene, CDR3 DNA, CDR3 protein. A D gene is named only where the DNA matches it firmly. Only part of the rows carry a size: once, few, many, or a class if the clone is expanded.

TRBJ2-1,TRBV6-1,NA,TRBD2,TGTGCCAGCAGTCCTATGAGGGGACTACCAGAGCAGTTCTTC,CASSPMRGLPEQFF
TRBJ1-2,TRBV20-1,few,TRBD1,TGCAGTGCTAAGAGAAACAGGGGAAACGGCTATGGCTACACCTTC,CSAKRNRGNGYGYTF
TRBJ2-1,TRBV27,NA,NA,TGTGCCAGCACCGAATTTCCCCAGGGCTCCTACAATGAGCAGTTCTTC,CASTEFPQGSYNEQFF
TRBJ1-6,TRBV7-9,few,NA,TGTGCCAGCAGCCCCCGCCAGGACAGCTCCTATAATTCACCCCTCCACTTT,CASSPRQDSSYNSPLHF
TRBJ2-1,TRBV10-3,many,TRBD2,TGTGCCATCAGTGAGTCCAAGCGGGGGCCCGATGAGCAGTTCTTC,CAISESKRGPDEQFF
TRBJ2-3,TRBV12-3/TRBV12-4,many,NA,TGTGCCAGCAGTTTATGGGGGACGCAGTATTTT,CASSLWGTQYF
TRBJ2-7,TRBV20-1,NA,NA,TGCAGTGCTAGGATCGGCGAGGGACCCTACGAGCAGTACTTC,CSARIGEGPYEQYF
TRBJ1-1,TRBV11-2,many,TRBD1,TGTGCCAGCAGTTCGGACAGGGGGACTGAAGCTTTCTTT,CASSSDRGTEAFF
TRBJ1-1,TRBV27,NA,NA,TGTGCCAGCATCATGATTGGGGGCACTGAAGCTTTCTTT,CASIMIGGTEAFF
TRBJ2-2,TRBV4-2,NA,TRBD2,TGTGCCAGCAGCCCACGGACTAGCGGCTACACCGGGGAGCTGTTTTTT,CASSPRTSGYTGELFF
TRBJ2-2,TRBV2,NA,NA,TGTGCCAGCAGTGAAAAACAGATAATGAACACCGGGGAGCTGTTTTTT,CASSEKQIMNTGELFF
TRBJ2-3,TRBV4-2,NA,NA,TGTGCCAGCAGCCAAGGGAAAGGGGACCCCACAGATACGCAGTATTTT,CASSQGKGDPTDTQYF
TRBJ2-4,TRBV5-1,few,NA,TGCGCCAGCAGCTCTCCCGGGGCCGGGAACATTCAGTACTTC,CASSSPGAGNIQYF
TRBJ1-1,TRBV10-1,few,NA,TGCGCCAGCAGCTCGACAGGATGGGACACTGAAGCTTTCTTT,CASSSTGWDTEAFF
TRBJ2-5,TRBV6-1,NA,TRBD1,TGTGCCAGCAGCCAGCAGGGGGCAGGGGCAGAGACCCAGTACTTC,CASSQQGAGAETQYF
TRBJ2-7,TRBV10-1,few,NA,TGCGCCAGCAGTGACGGGAGCGGGTACGAGCAGTACTTC,CASSDGSGYEQYF
TRBJ2-2,TRBV5-6,few,NA,TGTGCCAGCAGCTTACTCCAGGGGTCTACCGGGGAGCTGTTTTTT,CASSLLQGSTGELFF
TRBJ1-1,TRBV12-3/TRBV12-4,few,NA,TGTGCCAGCAGTTTAGCCCGGACAGTGATGAACACTGAAGCTTTCTTT,CASSLARTVMNTEAFF
TRBJ2-3,TRBV20-1,many,TRBD1,TGCAGTGCAAACAGGGGGGCTAGCACAGATACGCAGTATTTT,CSANRGASTDTQYF
TRBJ2-7,TRBV6-2/TRBV6-3,NA,NA,TGTGCCAGCACTCAGGGCCGGGTCTACTACGAGCAGTACTTC,CASTQGRVYYEQYF
TRBJ2-5,TRBV12-3/TRBV12-4,few,TRBD2,TGTGCCAGCAGTCCCGGGCTAGCGGGAGTCGTGGAGACCCAGTACTTC,CASSPGLAGVVETQYF
TRBJ2-3,TRBV3-1,NA,TRBD2,TGTGCCAGCAGCCAATGGGGGGCGGGAGGGCCGACAGATACGCAGTATTTT,CASSQWGAGGPTDTQYF
TRBJ2-1,TRBV2,few,TRBD2,TGTGCCAGCAGTGAAGAGGCTAGCGGGTTTTACAATGAGCAGTTCTTC,CASSEEASGFYNEQFF
TRBJ2-3,TRBV6-1,once,NA,TGTGCCACTGCGGCTCCCGGACCCGGGACAGATACGCAGTATTTT,CATAAPGPGTDTQYF